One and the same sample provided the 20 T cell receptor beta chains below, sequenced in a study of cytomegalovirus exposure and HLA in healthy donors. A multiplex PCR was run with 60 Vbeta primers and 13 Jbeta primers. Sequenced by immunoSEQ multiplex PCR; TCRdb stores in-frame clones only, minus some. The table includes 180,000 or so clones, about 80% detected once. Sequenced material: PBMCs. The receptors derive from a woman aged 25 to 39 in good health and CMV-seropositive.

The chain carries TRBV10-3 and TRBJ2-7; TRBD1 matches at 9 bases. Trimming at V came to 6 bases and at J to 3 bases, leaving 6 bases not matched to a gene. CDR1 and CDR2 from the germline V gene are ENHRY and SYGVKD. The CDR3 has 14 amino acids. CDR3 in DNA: TGTGCCATCAGAACCGGGACAGGGCTCTACGAGCAGTACTTC. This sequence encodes CAIRTGTGLYEQYF.

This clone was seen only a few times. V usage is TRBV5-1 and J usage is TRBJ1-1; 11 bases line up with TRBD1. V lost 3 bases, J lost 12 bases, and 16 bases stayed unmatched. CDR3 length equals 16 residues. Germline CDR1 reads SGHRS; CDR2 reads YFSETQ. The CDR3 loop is CASSSLTGTGGAGTFF. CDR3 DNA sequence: TGCGCCAGCAGCTCGCTTACCGGGACAGGGGGAGCGGGAACTTTCTTT.

The CDR3 sequence is CAWSATVLAYEQYF. The CDR3 DNA reads TGTGCCTGGAGTGCGACAGTGCTTGCCTACGAGCAGTACTTC. The V call is TRBV30, the J call TRBJ2-7; a weak D match, TRBD1 (5 bases). V lost 1 base to trimming and J lost 2 bases, with 12 bases between them. CDR3 size: 14 residues. Germline V gene sequence: CDR1 GTSNPN, CDR2 SVGIG (reference sequence).

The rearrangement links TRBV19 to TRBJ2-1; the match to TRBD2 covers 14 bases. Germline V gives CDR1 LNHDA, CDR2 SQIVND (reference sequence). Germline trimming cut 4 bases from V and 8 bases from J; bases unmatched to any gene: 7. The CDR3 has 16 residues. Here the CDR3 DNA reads TGTGCCAGTAGTAAAAGGACTAGCGGGGGGTCACATGAGCAGTTCTTC. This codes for CASSKRTSGGSHEQFF.

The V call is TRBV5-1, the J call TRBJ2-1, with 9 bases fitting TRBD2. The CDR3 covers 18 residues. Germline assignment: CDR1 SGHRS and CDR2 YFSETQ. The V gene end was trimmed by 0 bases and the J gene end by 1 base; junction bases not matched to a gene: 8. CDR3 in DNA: TGCGCCAGCAGCTTGGGGTTTACGGGACTAGCATCCTACAATGAGCAGTTCTTC. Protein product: CASSLGFTGLASYNEQFF. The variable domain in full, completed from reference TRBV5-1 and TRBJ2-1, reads KAGVTQTPRYLIKTRGQQVTLSCSPISGHRSVSWYQQTPGQGLQFLFEYFSETQRNKGNFPGRFSGRQFSNSRSEMNVSTLELGDSALYLCASSLGFTGLASYNEQFFGPGTRLTVL.

Here the CDR3 DNA reads TGCGCCAGCAGCTTCAGGGGGCGAGATGAAAAACTGTTTTTT. Translating it yields CASSFRGRDEKLFF. V gene TRBV5-1 combines with J gene TRBJ1-4; 8 bases agree with TRBD1. V was pared by 2 bases and J by 6 bases, with 3 bases of the junction left unmatched. The CDR3 totals 14 residues. CDR1 is SGHRS, CDR2 YFSETQ, per germline.

CDR3 nucleotide sequence: TGTGCCAGCAGCTTAAGAGGACAGGGCCTCACTGAAGCTTTCTTT. Translating it yields CASSLRGQGLTEAFF. The J gene is TRBJ1-1, the V gene TRBV7-9, with TRBD1 matching 8 bases. CDR1 is SEHNR, CDR2 FQNEAQ, per germline (reference sequence). The V and J ends lost 2 bases and 4 bases, in that order; junction bases with no gene match: 6. The CDR3 consists of 15 residues.

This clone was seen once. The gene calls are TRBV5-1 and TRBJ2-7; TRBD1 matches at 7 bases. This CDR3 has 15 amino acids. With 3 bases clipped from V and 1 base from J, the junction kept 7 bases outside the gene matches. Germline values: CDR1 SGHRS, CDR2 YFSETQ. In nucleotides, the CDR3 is TGCGCCAGCAGCTGGGACAGAAGCGCGTCCTACGAGCAGTACTTC. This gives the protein CASSWDRSASYEQYF. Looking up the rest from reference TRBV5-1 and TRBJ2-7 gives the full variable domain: KAGVTQTPRYLIKTRGQQVTLSCSPISGHRSVSWYQQTPGQGLQFLFEYFSETQRNKGNFPGRFSGRQFSNSRSEMNVSTLELGDSALYLCASSWDRSASYEQYFGPGTRLTVT.

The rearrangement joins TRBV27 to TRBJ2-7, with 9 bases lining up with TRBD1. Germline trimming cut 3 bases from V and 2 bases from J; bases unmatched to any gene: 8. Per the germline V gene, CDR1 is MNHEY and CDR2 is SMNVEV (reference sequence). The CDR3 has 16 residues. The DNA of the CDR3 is TGTGCCAGCAGTTTCACAGGGGGCCTACAGACCTACGAGCAGTACTTC. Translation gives CASSFTGGLQTYEQYF.

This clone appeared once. The CDR3 spells CASSLQTSGGRETQYF. The CDR3, as DNA: TGTGCCAGCAGCCTCCAGACTAGCGGGGGGAGGGAGACCCAGTACTTC. The chain carries TRBV9 and TRBJ2-5; TRBD2 matches at 13 bases. Germline trimming cut 4 bases from V and 5 bases from J; bases unmatched to any gene: 8. The germline CDR1 and CDR2 sequences are SGDLS and YYNGEE. This CDR3 contains 16 residues.

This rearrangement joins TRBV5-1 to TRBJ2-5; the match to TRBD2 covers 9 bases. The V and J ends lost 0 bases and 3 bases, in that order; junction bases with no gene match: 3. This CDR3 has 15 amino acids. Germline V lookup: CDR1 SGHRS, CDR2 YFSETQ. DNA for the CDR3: TGCGCCAGCAGCTTGGGGGCTAGCGGGGAAGAGACCCAGTACTTC. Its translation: CASSLGASGEETQYF.

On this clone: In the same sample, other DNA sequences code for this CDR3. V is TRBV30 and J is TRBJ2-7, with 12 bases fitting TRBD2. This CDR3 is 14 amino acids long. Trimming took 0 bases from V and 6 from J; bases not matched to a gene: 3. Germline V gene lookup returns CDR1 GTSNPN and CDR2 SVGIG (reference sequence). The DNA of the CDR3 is TGTGCCTGGAGTGTACTAGCGGGAGGTGGCGAGCAGTACTTC. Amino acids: CAWSVLAGGGEQYF.

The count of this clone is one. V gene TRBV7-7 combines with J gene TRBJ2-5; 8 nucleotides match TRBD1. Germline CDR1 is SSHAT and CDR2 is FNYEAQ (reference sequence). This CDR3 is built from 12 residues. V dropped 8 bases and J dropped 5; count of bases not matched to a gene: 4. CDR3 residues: CASRGQEETQYF. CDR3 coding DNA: TGTGCCAGCCGGGGACAGGAGGAGACCCAGTACTTC.

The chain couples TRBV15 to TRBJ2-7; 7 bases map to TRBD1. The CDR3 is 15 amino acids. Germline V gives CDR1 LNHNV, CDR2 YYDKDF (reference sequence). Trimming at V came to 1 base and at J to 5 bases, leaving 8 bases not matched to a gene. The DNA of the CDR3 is TGTGCCACCAGCAGAGGACAGGGTATTCGCCACGAGCAGTACTTC. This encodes CATSRGQGIRHEQYF.

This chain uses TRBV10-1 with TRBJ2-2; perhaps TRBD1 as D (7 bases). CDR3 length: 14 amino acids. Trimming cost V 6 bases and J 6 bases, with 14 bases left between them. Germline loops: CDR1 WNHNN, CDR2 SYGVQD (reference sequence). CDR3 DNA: TGCGCCAGCAGAGAGACCAGGGGGGCCGGGGAGCTGTTTTTT. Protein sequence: CASRETRGAGELFF.

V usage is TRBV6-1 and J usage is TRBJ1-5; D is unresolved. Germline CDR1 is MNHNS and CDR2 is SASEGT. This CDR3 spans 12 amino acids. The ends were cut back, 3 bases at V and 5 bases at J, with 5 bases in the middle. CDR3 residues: CASSDNYQPQHF. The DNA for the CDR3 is TGTGCCAGCAGTGACAACTATCAGCCCCAGCATTTT.

This chain's CDR3 is CASSYAGNNNEQFF. As DNA, the CDR3 is TGTGCCAGCAGTTACGCAGGTAACAACAATGAGCAGTTCTTC. The genes are TRBV6-5 and TRBJ2-1; D call uncertain. V was clipped by 2 bases and J by 5 bases, with 10 bases between them. The CDR3 consists of 14 residues. Germline V gives CDR1 MNHEY, CDR2 SVGAGI.

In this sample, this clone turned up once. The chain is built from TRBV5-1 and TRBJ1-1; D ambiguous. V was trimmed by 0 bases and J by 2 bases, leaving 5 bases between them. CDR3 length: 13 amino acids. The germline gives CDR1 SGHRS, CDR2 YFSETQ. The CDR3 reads CASSLASNTEAFF. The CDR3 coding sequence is TGCGCCAGCAGCTTGGCCAGTAACACTGAAGCTTTCTTT.

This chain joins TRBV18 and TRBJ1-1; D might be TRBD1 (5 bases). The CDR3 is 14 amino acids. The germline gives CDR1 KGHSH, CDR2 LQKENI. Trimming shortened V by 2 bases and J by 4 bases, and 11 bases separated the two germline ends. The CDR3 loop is CASSPSVGATEAFF. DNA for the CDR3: TGTGCCAGCTCACCATCAGTTGGGGCCACTGAAGCTTTCTTT.

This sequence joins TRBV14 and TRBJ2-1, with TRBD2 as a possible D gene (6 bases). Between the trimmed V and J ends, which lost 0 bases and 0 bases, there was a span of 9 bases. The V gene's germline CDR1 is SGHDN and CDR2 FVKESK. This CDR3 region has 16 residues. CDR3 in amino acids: CASSQDGGSSYNEQFF. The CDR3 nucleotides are TGTGCCAGCAGCCAAGACGGGGGTAGCTCCTACAATGAGCAGTTCTTC.